One sample yielded the 32 T cell receptor beta chains listed below, sequenced in a study of cytomegalovirus exposure and HLA in healthy donors. The PCR ran on 60 Vbeta and 13 Jbeta primers. Produced via immunoSEQ multiplex PCR; TCRdb's table is partial and in-frame only. Found here are roughly 150,000 clones, around 80% of them singletons; the top ten hold 13% to 15%. What was sequenced was PBMCs. The receptors were sampled from a woman in her thirties or forties in good health and CMV-seronegative.

The V and J genes are TRBV18 and TRBJ1-2; 8 bases fit TRBD1. The CDR3 loop spans 14 amino acids. Germline loops: CDR1 KGHSH, CDR2 LQKENI. Trimming took 2 bases from V and 9 from J; bases not matched to a gene: 8. CDR3 DNA sequence: TGTGCCAGCTCACCAGGACAGGGTCTATGTTGCTACACCTTC. As protein: CASSPGQGLCCYTF.

This clone was seen once. The rearrangement joins TRBV6-5 to TRBJ1-4; TRBD1 matches at 11 bases. Looked up from germline, CDR1 is MNHEY and CDR2 is SVGAGI. J gave up 2 bases and V 8 bases, and 4 bases lay outside the gene matches. The CDR3 is 15 residues long. CDR3 sequence (DNA): TGTGCCAGCGCGGACAGGGGGCTGACTAATGAAAAACTGTTTTTT. It codes for CASADRGLTNEKLFF.

The gene calls are TRBV11-2 and TRBJ1-6, with 8 bases fitting TRBD1. J lost 7 bases, V lost 4 bases, and 3 bases had no gene match. Germline V CDR1 and CDR2: SGHAT, FQNNGV. CDR3 length: 14 residues. Here the CDR3 DNA reads TGTGCCAGCAGCTGGGGACAGGCCAATTCACCCCTCCACTTT. Translation gives CASSWGQANSPLHF.

This CDR3 reads CASTDGGYYGYTF. CDR3 nucleotides: TGTGCCAGCACAGACGGAGGGTACTATGGCTACACCTTC. The gene calls are TRBV28 and TRBJ1-2; D unclear. The V gene lost 7 bases and the J gene lost 3 bases, with 12 bases spanning the gap. This CDR3 is 13 amino acids long. Looked up from germline, CDR1 is MDHEN and CDR2 is SYDVKM.

The V gene is TRBV5-6, the J gene TRBJ2-1, with 7 bases identical to TRBD1. Germline values: CDR1 SGHDT, CDR2 YYEEEE. V lost 4 bases, J lost 0 bases, and 10 bases stayed unmatched. The CDR3 spans 17 residues. For the CDR3, the DNA is TGTGCCAGCAGCCCTTATCAGGACAGGTACTCCTACAATGAGCAGTTCTTC. It encodes CASSPYQDRYSYNEQFF.

The chain has TRBV15 and TRBJ2-1; 12 bases agree with TRBD2. This CDR3 region has 19 residues. Trimming at V came to 5 bases and at J to 4 bases, leaving 15 bases not matched to a gene. Germline V gene lookup returns CDR1 LNHNV and CDR2 YYDKDF (reference sequence). DNA for the CDR3: TGTGCCACCAGCTCATCGACTAGCGGGAGCGAACTGGGTTACAATGAGCAGTTCTTC. Translating it yields CATSSSTSGSELGYNEQFF.

The chain couples TRBV7-8 to TRBJ1-2, with D uncertain. V dropped 0 bases and J dropped 2 bases, with 7 bases sitting between them. CDR1 and CDR2 (germline): SGHVS, FQNEAQ. The CDR3 loop spans 14 amino acids. The CDR3 nucleotides are TGTGCCAGCAGCTTAGCACATTTAAACTATGGCTACACCTTC. It is translated as CASSLAHLNYGYTF.

The chain joins TRBV5-5 to TRBJ2-3, with D unresolved. Germline V CDR1 and CDR2: SGHKS, YYEKEE (reference sequence). Trimming stripped 4 bases from V and 6 bases from J, with 9 bases between. This CDR3 region has 12 residues. The chain's CDR3 is CASSPIADTQYF. CDR3 nucleotide sequence: TGTGCCAGCAGCCCTATTGCTGATACGCAGTATTTT.

This chain uses TRBV27 with TRBJ1-5; D call uncertain. V shed 5 bases and J shed 3 bases, with 8 bases lying between them. Germline V lookup: CDR1 MNHEY, CDR2 SMNVEV (reference sequence). The CDR3 is made up of 13 amino acids. The CDR3 is CASSPNSNQPQHF. CDR3 bases: TGTGCCAGCAGTCCCAACTCCAATCAGCCCCAGCATTTT.

This clone was seen a few times. The chain links TRBV4-1 to TRBJ2-5, with 8 bases that match TRBD1. The CDR3 covers 16 residues. Germline CDR1 MGHRA, CDR2 YSYEKL. Unmatched junction bases numbered 8, after V lost 0 bases and J lost 5 bases. The chain's CDR3 is CASSQDPPGGGETQYF. DNA for the CDR3: TGCGCCAGCAGCCAAGACCCCCCAGGGGGCGGGGAGACCCAGTACTTC.

This clone came up a few times. This chain links TRBV14 with TRBJ2-3, with D maybe TRBD2 (5 bases). Trimming stripped 8 bases from V and 6 bases from J, with 15 bases between. The CDR3 is 13 amino acids. Germline lookup yields CDR1 SGHDN and CDR2 FVKESK. CDR3 in DNA: TGTGCCAGCGGGGTACTAGGAACCGATACGCAGTATTTT. This translates into CASGVLGTDTQYF.

The chain has TRBV2 and TRBJ1-5; D is ambiguous. CDR1 is SNHLY and CDR2 is FYNNEI in the germline V gene. Trimming left V 2 bases short and J 0 bases short, with 8 bases between. This CDR3 is 15 amino acids long. The DNA of the CDR3 is TGTGCCAGCAGTGAATCGGGGTATAGCAATCAGCCCCAGCATTTT. This translates into CASSESGYSNQPQHF.

The chain couples TRBV29-1 to TRBJ2-7; maybe TRBD2 (6 bases). V lost 3 bases and J lost 2, with 8 bases in between. In germline, CDR1 is SQVTM, CDR2 ANQGSEA. CDR3 size: 12 residues. CDR3 nucleotide sequence: TGCAGCGTTGAGGAGGGGACCTACGAGCAGTACTTC. It yields the protein CSVEEGTYEQYF.

CDR3 nucleotide sequence: TGTGCCTGGAGTGTTCTGTCGGATGGAGGTGAAGCTTTCTTT. Amino acids: CAWSVLSDGGEAFF. The chain has TRBV30 and TRBJ1-1; D unresolved. The CDR3 runs 14 residues. V lost 0 bases, J lost 7 bases, and 15 bases lay in between. Per germline, CDR1 GTSNPN and CDR2 SVGIG (reference sequence). The whole variable domain, filled in from reference TRBV30 and TRBJ1-1, reads SQTIHQWPATLVQPVGSPLSLECTVEGTSNPNLYWYRQAAGRGLQLLFYSVGIGQISSEVPQNLSASRPQDRQFILSSKKLLLSDSGFYLCAWSVLSDGGEAFFGQGTRLTVV.

V and J are TRBV18 and TRBJ2-3, with TRBD2 identical over 11 bases. CDR3 length: 15 amino acids. Germline CDR1 reads KGHSH; CDR2 reads LQKENI. V lost 4 bases, J lost 5 bases, and 5 bases stayed unmatched. This CDR3 reads CASSQLAGVQDTQYF. The CDR3 DNA sequence: TGTGCCAGCTCACAACTAGCGGGAGTGCAAGATACGCAGTATTTT. Looking up the rest from reference TRBV18 and TRBJ2-3 gives the full variable domain: NAGVMQNPRHLVRRRGQEARLRCSPMKGHSHVYWYRQLPEEGLKFMVYLQKENIIDESGMPKERFSAEFPKEGPSILRIQQVVRGDSAAYFCASSQLAGVQDTQYFGPGTRLTVL.

The chain recombines TRBV19 with TRBJ1-5, with D unresolved. The CDR3 runs 12 residues. V was shortened by 7 bases and J by 5 bases, with 9 bases between the two germline ends. Germline V gene lookup returns CDR1 LNHDA and CDR2 SQIVND (reference sequence). The CDR3: CASTTGDQPQHF. In DNA form, the CDR3 reads TGTGCCAGTACCACCGGGGATCAGCCCCAGCATTTT.

The chain links TRBV10-3 to TRBJ1-5; TRBD1 matches at 9 bases. The V and J ends lost 4 bases and 5 bases, in that order; junction bases with no gene match: 0. The CDR3 spans 13 residues. The germline CDR1 and CDR2 sequences are ENHRY and SYGVKD. The CDR3 region is CAISGTGDQPQHF. DNA for the CDR3: TGTGCCATCAGTGGGACAGGGGATCAGCCCCAGCATTTT.

This clone occurred once. J is TRBJ1-2 and V is TRBV19; 7 nucleotides line up with TRBD1. CDR1 and CDR2 from the germline V gene are LNHDA and SQIVND (reference sequence). The CDR3 extends over 18 amino acids. The V gene end was trimmed by 5 bases and the J gene end by 1 base; junction bases not matched to a gene: 16. The CDR3 DNA follows: TGTGCCAGTAGTCCATCCGGGACAGCGAACTATCTTAACTATGGCTACACCTTC. Protein product: CASSPSGTANYLNYGYTF.

V is TRBV30 and J is TRBJ1-2; D is uncertain. Trimming removed 2 bases at V and 2 bases at J, with 9 bases between. Germline-derived CDR1 and CDR2 are GTSNPN and SVGIG (reference sequence). The CDR3 has 13 amino acids. The CDR3: CAWSKQANYGYTF. CDR3 nucleotide sequence: TGTGCCTGGAGTAAGCAGGCGAACTATGGCTACACCTTC. Using reference TRBV30 and TRBJ1-2 for the parts outside the CDR3, the full variable domain is SQTIHQWPATLVQPVGSPLSLECTVEGTSNPNLYWYRQAAGRGLQLLFYSVGIGQISSEVPQNLSASRPQDRQFILSSKKLLLSDSGFYLCAWSKQANYGYTFGSGTRLTVV.

V usage is TRBV2 and J usage is TRBJ1-1; the match to TRBD1 covers 9 bases. J gave up 5 bases and V 0 bases, and 7 bases lay outside the gene matches. CDR3 length: 16 amino acids. The germline gives CDR1 SNHLY, CDR2 FYNNEI. CDR3 bases: TGTGCCAGCAGTGAAGCAACAGGGGGCGCGGGGACTGAAGCTTTCTTT. Amino acids: CASSEATGGAGTEAFF.

This clone was observed a handful of times. J is TRBJ2-2 and V is TRBV7-9; 8 bases map to TRBD1. The CDR3 is 14 residues long. Germline V gene lookup returns CDR1 SEHNR and CDR2 FQNEAQ (reference sequence). With V trimmed by 6 bases and J by 5 bases, 5 bases remained unmatched. Written as DNA, the CDR3 is TGTGCCAGCAGTTCGACAGGGGCTACCGGGGAGCTGTTTTTT. Its translation: CASSSTGATGELFF.

This sequence joins TRBV7-2 and TRBJ1-3; the D gene is possibly TRBD1 (5 bases). The germline V gene encodes CDR1 SGHTA and CDR2 FQGNSA. The ends were cut back, 6 bases at V and 4 bases at J, with 10 bases in the middle. CDR3 length: 13 amino acids. The CDR3 protein is CASRSGGGNTIYF. The CDR3 DNA reads TGTGCCAGCAGATCTGGGGGGGGAAACACCATATATTTT.

The J gene is TRBJ2-1, the V gene TRBV7-8; TRBD2 matches 8 bases. Losses at the gene ends were 3 bases for V and 6 bases for J; bases not matched to a gene: 10. Germline V gene lookup returns CDR1 SGHVS and CDR2 FQNEAQ. The CDR3 runs to 16 residues. The DNA for the CDR3 is TGTGCCAGCAGCTTCCGCCCGGGACTAGAGTTCAATGAGCAGTTCTTC. Translated: CASSFRPGLEFNEQFF.

This clone was detected only a few times. The chain recombines TRBV28 with TRBJ2-7, with 9 nucleotides matching TRBD2. V was pared by 5 bases and J by 7 bases, with 9 bases of the junction left unmatched. CDR1 MDHEN and CDR2 SYDVKM come from the germline V gene. CDR3 length: 14 amino acids. The chain's CDR3 is CASSRARREGEQYF. The CDR3 DNA reads TGTGCCAGCAGTCGGGCCAGGCGGGAGGGGGAGCAGTACTTC.

The rearrangement joins TRBV5-6 to TRBJ1-5, with 9 bases aligning to TRBD1. CDR1 and CDR2 (germline): SGHDT, YYEEEE. Trimming took 3 bases from V and 7 from J; bases not matched to a gene: 11. CDR3 length: 16 amino acids. The CDR3 loop reads CASSYYRTGARQPQHF. The CDR3 bases are TGTGCCAGCAGCTATTACCGGACAGGGGCTAGGCAGCCCCAGCATTTT. Filled out from reference TRBV5-6 and TRBJ1-5, the complete variable domain reads DAGVTQSPTHLIKTRGQQVTLRCSPKSGHDTVSWYQQALGQGPQFIFQYYEEEERQRGNFPDRFSGHQFPNYSSELNVNALLLGDSALYLCASSYYRTGARQPQHFGDGTRLSIL.

This clone was seen a few times. The V gene is TRBV27, the J gene TRBJ1-6; no clear D gene. The CDR3 contains 15 residues. The germline CDR1 and CDR2 sequences are MNHEY and SMNVEV (reference sequence). The germline V and J ends were trimmed by 8 bases and 0 bases, with 11 bases remaining between them. CDR3 DNA: TGTGCCAGCCTCGAGACATACTCCTATAATTCACCCCTCCACTTT. This translates into CASLETYSYNSPLHF.

The chain couples TRBV19 to TRBJ2-1, with 11 nucleotides matching TRBD2. Germline V CDR1 and CDR2: LNHDA, SQIVND (reference sequence). This CDR3 has 16 residues. The junction had 8 bases not matched to a gene; V was cut back by 5 bases and J by 5 bases. The CDR3 DNA reads as TGTGCCAGTAGTCCCCTTAGCGGGGGGGAAAACAATGAGCAGTTCTTC. This codes for CASSPLSGGENNEQFF.

This clone was counted between two and nine times. The genes are TRBV5-1 and TRBJ2-7, with 7 positions matching TRBD2. Germline trimming cut 0 bases from V and 2 bases from J; bases unmatched to any gene: 2. This CDR3 has 14 residues. Germline CDR1 reads SGHRS; CDR2 reads YFSETQ. CDR3 loop: CASSLGSGPYEQYF. CDR3 in DNA: TGCGCCAGCAGCTTGGGTAGCGGGCCCTACGAGCAGTACTTC.

J is TRBJ2-5 and V is TRBV13; 11 nucleotides match TRBD1. Germline V gives CDR1 PRHDT, CDR2 FYEKMQ (reference sequence). The CDR3 runs 16 residues. J lost 7 bases, V lost 3 bases, and 10 bases had no gene match. The CDR3 DNA sequence: TGTGCCAGCAGCTTCGGGGGACAGGGGGGAGCCGGGACCCAGTACTTC. Its protein product is CASSFGGQGGAGTQYF.

The chain carries TRBV2 and TRBJ1-1, with D possibly matching TRBD1 (5 bases). The CDR3 loop spans 13 amino acids. Trimming stripped 2 bases from V and 1 base from J, with 5 bases between. Germline CDR1 SNHLY, CDR2 FYNNEI. The CDR3 protein is CASSERGNTEAFF. The DNA for the CDR3 is TGTGCCAGCAGTGAAAGGGGGAACACTGAAGCTTTCTTT. Full variable domain (rest looked up from reference TRBV2 and TRBJ1-1): EPEVTQTPSHQVTQMGQEVILRCVPISNHLYFYWYRQILGQKVEFLVSFYNNEISEKSEIFDDQFSVERPDGSNFTLKIRSTKLEDSAMYFCASSERGNTEAFFGQGTRLTVV.

CDR3 in DNA: TGTGCCAGCAGTTTATATATCCAGGGCGGCACAGATACGCAGTATTTT. Translated, it gives CASSLYIQGGTDTQYF. The rearrangement uses TRBV27 and TRBJ2-3; D may be TRBD1 (5 bases). Trimming shortened V by 1 base and J by 1 base, and 12 bases separated the two germline ends. This CDR3 contains 16 residues. Germline V gene sequence: CDR1 MNHEY, CDR2 SMNVEV (reference sequence).

A single count supports this clone. The chain recombines TRBV18 with TRBJ2-3; 11 nucleotides match TRBD2. Germline-derived CDR1 and CDR2 are KGHSH and LQKENI. V gave up 3 bases and J gave up 0 bases; unmatched junction bases: 2. The CDR3 consists of 16 residues. CDR3 DNA: TGTGCCAGCTCACCCCTAGCGGGGGGCAGCACAGATACGCAGTATTTT. It encodes CASSPLAGGSTDTQYF.